The 20 T cell receptor beta chains below were found in one sample sequenced in a study of blood T cell repertoires in COVID-19. Repertoires were generated with immunoSEQ multiplex PCR, while TCRdb's copy carries only in-frame clones and drops some. The repertoire has fewer than 350,000 clones, approximately 81% of them found once; the top ten carry under 3%. Source material: PBMCs or T cells enriched from blood (not recorded which). These receptor sequences come from a woman in her 50s who had recovered from COVID-19.

The chain carries TRBV3-1 (or the pseudogene TRBV3-2) and TRBJ2-7; 8 bases align to TRBD1. V lost 4 bases, J lost 3 bases, and 8 bases stayed unmatched. Germline V CDR1 and CDR2: LGHDT, YNNKEL (reference sequence). The CDR3 spans 15 residues. CDR3 bases: TGTGCCAGCAGCCCGATCGGGACAGGAGACTACGAGCAGTACTTC. It is translated as CASSPIGTGDYEQYF.

J is TRBJ2-3 and V is TRBV11-2; 12 bases map to TRBD2. This CDR3 has 15 amino acids. The V gene end was trimmed by 5 bases and the J gene end by 6 bases; junction bases not matched to a gene: 6. The germline V gene encodes CDR1 SGHAT and CDR2 FQNNGV. The CDR3, as DNA: TGTGCCAGCAGCAATCCTAGCGGGAGGGGGGATACGCAGTATTTT. Translating gives CASSNPSGRGDTQYF.

This rearrangement joins TRBV2 to TRBJ2-2, with D possibly TRBD1 on 6 matching bases. In germline, CDR1 is SNHLY, CDR2 FYNNEI. Trimming pared 5 bases from V and 7 bases from J, leaving 8 bases between. The CDR3 covers 12 residues. CDR3 DNA: TGTGCCAGCAGTCAGGACAGCGGGGAGCTGTTTTTT. This gives the protein CASSQDSGELFF. The entire variable domain, with the rest obtained from reference TRBV2 and TRBJ2-2, is as follows: EPEVTQTPSHQVTQMGQEVILRCVPISNHLYFYWYRQILGQKVEFLVSFYNNEISEKSEIFDDQFSVERPDGSNFTLKIRSTKLEDSAMYFCASSQDSGELFFGEGSRLTVL.

This clone showed up just a few times. CDR3 nucleotide sequence: TGTGCCAGCAGTTTATTTCGGGGGATGGGGTCAACTGGGGCCAACGTCCTGACTTTC. Amino acid sequence: CASSLFRGMGSTGANVLTF. The chain uses TRBV28 and TRBJ2-6; D is possibly TRBD2 (6 bases). This CDR3 region has 19 residues. Trimming took 1 base from V and 2 from J, leaving 18 bases between them. From germline, CDR1 is MDHEN and CDR2 SYDVKM.

The chain combines TRBV7-2 with TRBJ1-2, with 7 bases aligning to TRBD1. The CDR3 has 16 amino acids. Trimming removed 5 bases from V and 8 bases from J; junction bases left unmatched: 17. Germline V gene data show CDR1 as SGHTA and CDR2 as FQGNSA. The CDR3 DNA sequence: TGTGCCAGCAGCGTAAAGACCGGGACAGTATTATGGGGCTACACCTTC. Translated: CASSVKTGTVLWGYTF.

The chain joins TRBV2 to TRBJ2-2; TRBD1 aligns across 7 bases. The CDR3 is 14 amino acids. With V trimmed by 7 bases and J by 0 bases, 2 bases remained unmatched. Germline V CDR1 and CDR2: SNHLY, FYNNEI. The CDR3 nucleotides are TGTGCCAGCATGAGGGGGCCGAACACCGGGGAGCTGTTTTTT. Translating it yields CASMRGPNTGELFF. Full variable domain (outside the CDR3, taken from reference TRBV2 and TRBJ2-2): EPEVTQTPSHQVTQMGQEVILRCVPISNHLYFYWYRQILGQKVEFLVSFYNNEISEKSEIFDDQFSVERPDGSNFTLKIRSTKLEDSAMYFCASMRGPNTGELFFGEGSRLTVL.

This rearrangement joins TRBV2 to TRBJ1-4; D possibly corresponds to TRBD1 (6 bases). V dropped 10 bases and J dropped 5 bases, with 17 bases sitting between them. Germline-derived CDR1 and CDR2 are SNHLY and FYNNEI. CDR3 length: 14 amino acids. CDR3 coding DNA: TGTGCCACCGTACTCGGACAGCCGAATGAAAAACTGTTTTTT. Translated: CATVLGQPNEKLFF.

The chain couples TRBV4-1 to TRBJ2-1, with D possibly being TRBD2 (5 bases). Germline-derived CDR1 and CDR2 are MGHRA and YSYEKL. Trimming removed 0 bases at V and 5 bases at J, with 11 bases between. This CDR3 spans 15 amino acids. The CDR3: CASSQEGLTNNEQFF. The CDR3 DNA is TGCGCCAGCAGCCAAGAAGGACTCACCAACAATGAGCAGTTCTTC.

The V gene is TRBV3-1 (or the pseudogene TRBV3-2), the J gene TRBJ1-2; unclear D gene. The CDR3 is 11 residues long. Germline V gene data show CDR1 as LGHDT and CDR2 as YNNKEL (reference sequence). Between the trimmed V and J ends, which lost 0 bases and 8 bases, there was a span of 4 bases. The CDR3 nucleotides read TGTGCCAGCAGCCAAGAAGCCGGCTACACCTTC. Translating it yields CASSQEAGYTF.

The chain carries TRBV27 and TRBJ2-3; 9 nucleotides match TRBD2. The CDR3 is 16 amino acids. CDR1 is MNHEY, CDR2 SMNVEV, per germline (reference sequence). V lost 4 bases, J lost 2 bases, and 7 bases stayed unmatched. CDR3 sequence: CASSSISGRPTDTQYF. The CDR3 DNA is TGTGCCAGCAGTTCCATAAGCGGGAGGCCCACAGATACGCAGTATTTT.

The chain uses TRBV27 and TRBJ1-4; 7 bases align to TRBD1. Germline assignment: CDR1 MNHEY and CDR2 SMNVEV (reference sequence). The CDR3 has 14 amino acids. The V gene end was trimmed by 3 bases and the J gene end by 4 bases; junction bases not matched to a gene: 2. The CDR3 DNA reads as TGTGCCAGCAGTTTCCACAGGGGTAATGAAAAACTGTTTTTT. Protein product: CASSFHRGNEKLFF. The complete variable domain, with remaining parts taken from reference TRBV27 and TRBJ1-4, reads EAQVTQNPRYLITVTGKKLTVTCSQNMNHEYMSWYRQDPGLGLRQIYYSMNVEVTDKGDVPEGYKVSRKEKRNFPLILESPSPNQTSLYFCASSFHRGNEKLFFGSGTQLSVL.

This clone was observed a few times. The chain couples TRBV11-2 to TRBJ2-7; no definite D call. V shed 0 bases and J shed 7 bases, with 7 bases lying between them. Germline CDR1 is SGHAT and CDR2 is FQNNGV. This CDR3 is 12 amino acids long. The CDR3 DNA reads TGTGCCAGCAGCTTAGATCGTTTTGAGCAGTACTTC. Protein sequence: CASSLDRFEQYF.

The chain couples TRBV28 to TRBJ2-1; 9 bases align to TRBD2. CDR3 size: 15 residues. V shed 6 bases, J shed 5 bases, and the junction held 8 bases outside the gene matches. From germline, CDR1 is MDHEN and CDR2 SYDVKM. This chain's CDR3 is CASSHEAGGNNEQFF. The CDR3, as DNA: TGTGCCAGCAGCCATGAGGCGGGGGGGAACAATGAGCAGTTCTTC.

This chain joins TRBV30 and TRBJ1-5; D gene unclear. The germline gives CDR1 GTSNPN, CDR2 SVGIG (reference sequence). Trimming removed 1 base at V and 3 bases at J, with 7 bases between. The CDR3 has 13 residues. DNA of the CDR3: TGTGCCTGGAGTGGAGGGTACAATCAGCCCCAGCATTTT. It translates to CAWSGGYNQPQHF.

This chain's CDR3 is CSSLRENTEAFF. CDR3 DNA: TGCAGCTCGCTGAGGGAGAACACTGAAGCTTTCTTT. J is TRBJ1-1 and V is TRBV29-1, with D unclear. This CDR3 has 12 residues. Germline values: CDR1 SQVTM, CDR2 ANQGSEA. Trimming took 8 bases from V and 1 from J, leaving 11 bases between them.

This clone was found once. As DNA, the CDR3 is TGTGCCAGCAGTATGGACAGCCTCGTCTATGGCTACACCTTC. It yields the protein CASSMDSLVYGYTF. The V call is TRBV28, the J call TRBJ1-2; the D gene is possibly TRBD1 (6 bases). The length of the CDR3 is 14 residues. In germline, CDR1 is MDHEN, CDR2 SYDVKM. Trimming pared 5 bases from V and 4 bases from J, leaving 14 bases between.

The V gene is TRBV2, the J gene TRBJ2-2; D is unresolved. Between the trimmed V and J ends, which lost 0 bases and 1 base, there was a span of 6 bases. The germline V gene encodes CDR1 SNHLY and CDR2 FYNNEI. The CDR3 totals 15 residues. CDR3 sequence reads: CASSEARLNTGELFF. The CDR3 nucleotides read TGTGCCAGCAGTGAAGCCAGACTGAACACCGGGGAGCTGTTTTTT.

CDR3 in amino acids: CASSVGTGYEQYF. Written as DNA, the CDR3 is TGTGCCAGCAGCGTCGGGACAGGATACGAGCAGTACTTC. The genes are TRBV11-2 and TRBJ2-7; 8 bases are a match to TRBD1. V lost 5 bases to trimming and J lost 4 bases; unmatched junction nucleotides: 4. This CDR3 region has 13 residues. Per the germline V gene, CDR1 is SGHAT and CDR2 is FQNNGV.

The V and J genes are TRBV7-6 and TRBJ2-7; TRBD2 matches 12 bases. The CDR3 runs to 16 residues. The junction had 8 bases not matched to a gene; V was cut back by 1 base and J by 7 bases. CDR1 is SGHVS, CDR2 FNYEAQ, per germline. CDR3 in amino acids: CASSLVGTSGLSEQYF. CDR3 in DNA: TGTGCCAGCAGCTTAGTAGGGACTAGCGGGCTGAGTGAGCAGTACTTC.

This clone was counted between two and nine times. The chain links TRBV19 to TRBJ2-7; possible D gene TRBD1, 5 bases. V was trimmed by 1 base and J by 2 bases, leaving 12 bases between them. Germline V gives CDR1 LNHDA, CDR2 SQIVND (reference sequence). This CDR3 is 15 amino acids long. The CDR3 sequence: CASSIGSGMTYEQYF. CDR3 DNA: TGTGCCAGTAGTATAGGGTCAGGGATGACCTACGAGCAGTACTTC.